This entry concerns a single TCR beta chain. The antigen remains unidentified. This sample was included in a study of CXCR3-negative and CXCR3-positive naive CD8 T cells. The libraries of TRB cDNA were constructed through 5' RACE using UMI labels. TCRdb reprocessed the 5' RACE reads and reports one entry per CDR3 protein, with no DNA. The sample totals some 130,000 distinct CDR3 sequences. Regarding the study as a whole: Both naive subsets showed comparably high diversity, and memory CD8+ cells showed much lower diversity.

This receptor was taken from a human donor in good health. Some clones in this sample may be carry-over from other donors' samples. Sample: naive CXCR3- CD8+ T cells from blood. Subset meaning: CD45RO-CCR7+CD27+CD95- naive CD8+ T cells lacking CXCR3 (TNR3-).

This chain's CDR3 is CASRPTGRGPYEQYF. The chain employs TRBV27 and TRBJ2-7; TCRdb names TRBD1, which stays unverified in the absence of DNA. Germline CDR1 MNHEY, CDR2 SMNVEV (reference sequence). This CDR3 spans 15 amino acids.